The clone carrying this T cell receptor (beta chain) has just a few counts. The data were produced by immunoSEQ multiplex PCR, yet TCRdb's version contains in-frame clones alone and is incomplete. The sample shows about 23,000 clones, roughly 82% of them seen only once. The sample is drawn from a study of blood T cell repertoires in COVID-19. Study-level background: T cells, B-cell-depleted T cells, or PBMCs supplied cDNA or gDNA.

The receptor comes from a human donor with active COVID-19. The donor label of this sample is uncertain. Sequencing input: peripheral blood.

CDR3 sequence reads: CSVGDSNTEAFF. The CDR3 DNA reads as TGCAGCGTCGGGGACTCGAACACTGAAGCTTTCTTT. This chain uses TRBV29-1 with TRBJ1-1; D may be TRBD1 (5 bases). The V end was cut by 6 bases, the J end by 1 base, with 9 bases between. Germline loops: CDR1 SQVTM, CDR2 ANQGSEA. The CDR3 sequence is 12 residues long.